This T cell receptor beta chain was observed in a study of CD8+ T cells in alopecia areata (dated by TCRdb to 2017 to 2018). For the study in its entirety: The treated patients took part in an open-label pilot trial in which moderate-to-severe alopecia areata was treated with oral tofacitinib at 5 to 10 mg twice daily. Patients received tofacitinib for 6 to 18 months and were then followed off drug for 6 months to check for delayed response and recurrence. On the human side, TCRbeta sequencing was run on scalp tissue and on sorted CD4+ and CD8+ peripheral blood T cells from healthy controls and from alopecia areata patients with either patchy or totalis/universalis disease. RNA was extracted with the PAXgene miRNA kit for fixed scalp, the miRNeasy kit for PBMCs, and the RNeasy kit for mouse skin. In treated patients, disease severity was measured using the SALT score, which gives the percentage of scalp surface area affected. Scalp clonality was compared among normal scalp (n=4), patchy alopecia areata scalp (n=8), and alopecia totalis/universalis scalp (n=8). Tofacitinib-treated patients had biopsies at baseline and at 4 and 24 weeks of treatment, with a later scalp biopsy in several patients. TCRbeta CDR3 regions were amplified by immunoSEQ multiplex PCR with 35 Vbeta forward and 13 Jbeta reverse primers. The study used high-throughput TCRbeta sequencing to examine T cell clonal expansion in alopecia areata, in both the C3H/HeJ mouse model and human patients.

The treatment or condition label corresponds to: oral pan-JAK inhibitor, 5-10 mg twice daily. Peripheral blood and lesional scalp punch biopsies were obtained from patients with alopecia areata. PBMCs were separated by density centrifugation and stained for CD3, CD4 and CD8, after which CD4+ and CD8+ T cells were sorted on a FACSAria. Here is what the overall study found, with its caveats: Resident alphabeta T cells in normal human skin are also sequenced, complicating scalp TCR repertoire analysis, unlike mouse skin dominated by gammadelta T cells. Shared TCR sequences between patients were less evident than in mice, which may be partly attributable to HLA diversity in the patient population. Many expanded lesional clones persisted in scalp and blood during tofacitinib treatment, which may partly explain relapse after stopping treatment. Lesional scalp, especially in alopecia totalis/universalis, showed higher clonality and more expanded CD8+ clones than normal scalp, suggesting antigenic drive. Scalp clonality and the number of expanded CD8+ clones among the top 100 scalp clones were significantly decreased by tofacitinib. The treated cohort was small, with a single nonresponder, so links between baseline CD8+ expansion and response need larger studies.

Remarks on this clone: Its antigen specificity is not known. Within one base of it there is no much larger clone, and no base qualities were kept.

Reading from cysteine to phenylalanine, the CDR3 counts 13 amino acids. Of the read, only the CDR3 DNA is kept; its 39 bases are in frame from base 1. V is cut by 0 bases and J by 10 bases, and the space between the germline ends is 12 bases. CDR1 and CDR2 are read off the germline V gene (reference sequence) as GTSNPN and SVGIG. Library creation used the immunoSEQ multiplex PCR assay. RNA was extracted from all samples and reverse transcribed into cDNA, which served as template for TCR sequencing. SuperScript III was used to make first-strand cDNA, primed with a 2:1 mix of oligo-dT and random hexamers. A synthetic immune receptor repertoire was used to measure amplification bias, and any remaining bias was corrected computationally. The authors processed their data as follows. Raw reads were preprocessed for error removal, and CDR3 was defined according to IMGT conventions as running from the conserved cysteine to phenylalanine. To get clonality, Shannon entropy was normalized by log2 of the number of productive unique TCRs and the result was subtracted from 1. CD4 or CD8 identity of scalp clones was inferred by cross-referencing scalp TCRbeta sequences with sorted blood CD4 and CD8 repertoires. Imported from immuneACCESS, the table was reduced by TCRdb to in-frame sequences with V and J called. These copies leave out some clones; in studies compared against another copy, an unresolved V gene accounts for under half, and the cause of the remainder is not known. The V and J calls and clone size come from that table; D and trimming were worked out from the DNA. Within this sample are a few hundred thousand clones, with around two fifths of them counted one time only. The leading ten clones occupy under 0.55% of the sample.

The source was CD4+ T cells sorted from blood, collected between weeks 30 and 35, from a patient treated with tofacitinib. The receptor's source is a human donor with alopecia areata. The rearranged chain carries TRBV30 and TRBJ2-2; too little of a D gene remains to name it. The CDR3 reads CAWSVYPPAELFF. At the DNA level, the sequence is TGTGCCTGGAGTGTATACCCCCCGGCGGAGCTGTTTTTT.